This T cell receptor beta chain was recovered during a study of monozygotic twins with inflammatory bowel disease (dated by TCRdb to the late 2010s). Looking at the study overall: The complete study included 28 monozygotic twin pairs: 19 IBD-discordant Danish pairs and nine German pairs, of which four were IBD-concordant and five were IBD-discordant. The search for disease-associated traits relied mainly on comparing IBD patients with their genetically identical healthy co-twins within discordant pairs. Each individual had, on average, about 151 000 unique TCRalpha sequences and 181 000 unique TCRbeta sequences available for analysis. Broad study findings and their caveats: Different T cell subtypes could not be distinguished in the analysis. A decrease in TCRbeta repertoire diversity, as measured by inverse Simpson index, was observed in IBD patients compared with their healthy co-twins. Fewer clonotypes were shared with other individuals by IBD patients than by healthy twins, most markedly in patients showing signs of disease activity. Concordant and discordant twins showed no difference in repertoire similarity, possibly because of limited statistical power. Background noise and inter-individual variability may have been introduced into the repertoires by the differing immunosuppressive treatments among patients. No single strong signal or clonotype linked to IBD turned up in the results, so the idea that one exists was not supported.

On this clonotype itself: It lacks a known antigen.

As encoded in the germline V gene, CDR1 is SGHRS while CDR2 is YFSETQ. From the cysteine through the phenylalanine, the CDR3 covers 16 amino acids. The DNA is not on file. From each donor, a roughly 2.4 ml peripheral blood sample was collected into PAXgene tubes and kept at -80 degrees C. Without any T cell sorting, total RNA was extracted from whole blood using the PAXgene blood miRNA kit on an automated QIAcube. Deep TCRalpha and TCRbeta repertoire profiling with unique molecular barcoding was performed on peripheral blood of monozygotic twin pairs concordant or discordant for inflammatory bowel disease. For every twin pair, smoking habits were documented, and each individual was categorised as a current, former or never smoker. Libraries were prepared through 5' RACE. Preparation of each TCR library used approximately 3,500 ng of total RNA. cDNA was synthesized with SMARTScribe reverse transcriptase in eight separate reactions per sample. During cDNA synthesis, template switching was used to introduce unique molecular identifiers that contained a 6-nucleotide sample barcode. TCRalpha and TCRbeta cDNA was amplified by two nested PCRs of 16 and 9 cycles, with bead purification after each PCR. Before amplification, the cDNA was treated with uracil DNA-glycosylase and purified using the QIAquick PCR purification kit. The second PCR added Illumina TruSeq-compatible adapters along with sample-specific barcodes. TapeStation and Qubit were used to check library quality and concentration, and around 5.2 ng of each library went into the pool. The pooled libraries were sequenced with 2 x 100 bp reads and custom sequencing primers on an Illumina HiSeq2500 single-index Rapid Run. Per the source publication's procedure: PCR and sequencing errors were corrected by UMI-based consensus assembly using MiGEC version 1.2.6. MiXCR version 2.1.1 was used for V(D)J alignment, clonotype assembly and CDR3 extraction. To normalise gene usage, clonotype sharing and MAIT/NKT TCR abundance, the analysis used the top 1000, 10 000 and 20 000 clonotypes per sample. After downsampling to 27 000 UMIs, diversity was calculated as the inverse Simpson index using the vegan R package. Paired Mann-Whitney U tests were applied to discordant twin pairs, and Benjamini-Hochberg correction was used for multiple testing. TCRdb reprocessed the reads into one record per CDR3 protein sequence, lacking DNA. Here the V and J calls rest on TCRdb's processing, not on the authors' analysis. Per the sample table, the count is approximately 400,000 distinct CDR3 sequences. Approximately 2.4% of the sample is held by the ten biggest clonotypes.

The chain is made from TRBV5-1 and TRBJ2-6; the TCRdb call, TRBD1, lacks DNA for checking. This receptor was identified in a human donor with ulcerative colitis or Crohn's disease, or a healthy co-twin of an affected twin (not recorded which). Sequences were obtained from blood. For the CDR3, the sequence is CASSSEPRTGANVLTF.